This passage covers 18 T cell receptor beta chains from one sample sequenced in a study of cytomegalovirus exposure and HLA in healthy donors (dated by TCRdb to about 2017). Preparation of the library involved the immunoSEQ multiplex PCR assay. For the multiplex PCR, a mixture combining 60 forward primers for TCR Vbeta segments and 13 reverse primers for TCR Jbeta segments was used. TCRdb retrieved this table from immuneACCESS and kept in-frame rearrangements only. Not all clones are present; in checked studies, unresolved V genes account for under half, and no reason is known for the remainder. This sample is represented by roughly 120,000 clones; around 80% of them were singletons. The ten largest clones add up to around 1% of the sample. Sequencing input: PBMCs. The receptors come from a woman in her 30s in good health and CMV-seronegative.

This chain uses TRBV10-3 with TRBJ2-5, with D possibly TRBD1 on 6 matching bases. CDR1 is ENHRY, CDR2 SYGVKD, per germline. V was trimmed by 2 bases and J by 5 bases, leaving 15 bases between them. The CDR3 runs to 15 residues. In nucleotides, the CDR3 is TGTGCCATCAGTGAGGGAGCCAGGGGAGCTGAGACCCAGTACTTC. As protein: CAISEGARGAETQYF.

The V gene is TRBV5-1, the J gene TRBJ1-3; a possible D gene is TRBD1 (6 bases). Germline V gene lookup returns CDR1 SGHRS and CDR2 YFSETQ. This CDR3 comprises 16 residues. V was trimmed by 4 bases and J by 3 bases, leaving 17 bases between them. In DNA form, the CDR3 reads TGCGCCAGCAGCCCTCGTCCGGGACAAGGTGGAAACACCATATATTTT. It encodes CASSPRPGQGGNTIYF.

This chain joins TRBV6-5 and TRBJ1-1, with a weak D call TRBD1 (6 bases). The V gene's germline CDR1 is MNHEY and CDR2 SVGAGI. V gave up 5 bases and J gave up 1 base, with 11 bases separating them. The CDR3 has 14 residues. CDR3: CASSQTTGNTEAFF. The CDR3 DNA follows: TGTGCCAGCAGTCAAACGACAGGGAACACTGAAGCTTTCTTT.

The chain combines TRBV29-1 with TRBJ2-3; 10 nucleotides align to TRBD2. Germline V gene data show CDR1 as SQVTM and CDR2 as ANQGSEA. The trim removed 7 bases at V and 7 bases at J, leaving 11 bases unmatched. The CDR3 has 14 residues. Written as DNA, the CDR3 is TGCAGCGGAAACCTAGCGGGAGCGAAGAATACGCAGTATTTT. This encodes CSGNLAGAKNTQYF.

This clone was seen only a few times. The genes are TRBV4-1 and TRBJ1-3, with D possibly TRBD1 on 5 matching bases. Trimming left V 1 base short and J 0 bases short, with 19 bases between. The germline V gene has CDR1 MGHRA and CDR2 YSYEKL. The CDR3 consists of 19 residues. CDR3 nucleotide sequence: TGCGCCAGCAGCCAAGGAAGGGCCAGGGTACGGACCTCTGGAAACACCATATATTTT. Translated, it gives CASSQGRARVRTSGNTIYF.

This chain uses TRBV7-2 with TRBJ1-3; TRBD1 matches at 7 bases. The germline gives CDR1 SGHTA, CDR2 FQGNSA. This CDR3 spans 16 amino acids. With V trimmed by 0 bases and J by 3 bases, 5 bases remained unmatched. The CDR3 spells CASSLAPGGGGNTIYF. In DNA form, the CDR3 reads TGTGCCAGCAGCTTAGCGCCAGGGGGAGGTGGAAACACCATATATTTT.

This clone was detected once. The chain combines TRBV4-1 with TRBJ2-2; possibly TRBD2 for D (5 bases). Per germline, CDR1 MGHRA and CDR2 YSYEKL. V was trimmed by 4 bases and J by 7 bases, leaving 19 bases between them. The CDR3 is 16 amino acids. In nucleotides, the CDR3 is TGCGCCAGCAGCCCACCGGGGAGACCCCTAAACGGGGAGCTGTTTTTT. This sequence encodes CASSPPGRPLNGELFF.

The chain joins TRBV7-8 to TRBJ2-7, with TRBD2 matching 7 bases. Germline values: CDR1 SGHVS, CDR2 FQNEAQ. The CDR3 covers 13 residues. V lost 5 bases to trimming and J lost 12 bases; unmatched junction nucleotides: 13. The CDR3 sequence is CASSPREAKEPYF. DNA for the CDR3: TGTGCCAGCAGCCCTCGGGAGGCAAAAGAACCGTACTTC.

CDR3: CASSLGGGRETQYF. The CDR3 bases are TGTGCCAGCAGCTTAGGTGGGGGCCGGGAGACCCAGTACTTC. This chain connects TRBV11-2 to TRBJ2-5; weak D call: TRBD1 (6 bases). The CDR3 has 14 amino acids. V was trimmed by 1 base and J by 5 bases, leaving 11 bases between them. Germline CDR1 and CDR2: SGHAT and FQNNGV.

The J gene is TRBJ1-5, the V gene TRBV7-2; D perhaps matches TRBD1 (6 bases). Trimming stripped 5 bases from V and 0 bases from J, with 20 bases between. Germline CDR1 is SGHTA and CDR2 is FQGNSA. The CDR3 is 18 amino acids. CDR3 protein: CASSEFMDSPYSNQPQHF. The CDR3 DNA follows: TGTGCCAGCAGCGAATTCATGGACAGTCCTTATAGCAATCAGCCCCAGCATTTT.

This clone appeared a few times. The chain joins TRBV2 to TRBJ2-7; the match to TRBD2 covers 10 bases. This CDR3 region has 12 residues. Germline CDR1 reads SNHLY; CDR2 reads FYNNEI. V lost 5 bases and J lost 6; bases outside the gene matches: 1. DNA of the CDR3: TGTGCCAGCAGTTGGACTAGCGGCGAGCAGTACTTC. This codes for CASSWTSGEQYF.

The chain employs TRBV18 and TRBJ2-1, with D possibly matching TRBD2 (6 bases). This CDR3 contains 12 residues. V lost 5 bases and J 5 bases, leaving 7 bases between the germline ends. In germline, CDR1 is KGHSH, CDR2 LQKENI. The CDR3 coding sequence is TGTGCCAGCTCAGTAGCGGACAATGAGCAGTTCTTC. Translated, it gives CASSVADNEQFF.

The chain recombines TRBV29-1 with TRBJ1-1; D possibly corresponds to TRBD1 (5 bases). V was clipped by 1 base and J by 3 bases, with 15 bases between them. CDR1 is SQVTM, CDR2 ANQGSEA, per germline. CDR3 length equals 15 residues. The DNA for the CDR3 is TGCAGCGTTGAAGCCAAATACAGGTTCGACACTGAAGCTTTCTTT. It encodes CSVEAKYRFDTEAFF.

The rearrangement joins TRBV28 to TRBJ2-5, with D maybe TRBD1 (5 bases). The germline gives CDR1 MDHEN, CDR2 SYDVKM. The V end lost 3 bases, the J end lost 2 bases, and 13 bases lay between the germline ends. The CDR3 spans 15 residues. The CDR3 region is CASSFGVPGQETQYF. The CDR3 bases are TGTGCCAGCAGTTTTGGGGTCCCAGGGCAAGAGACCCAGTACTTC.

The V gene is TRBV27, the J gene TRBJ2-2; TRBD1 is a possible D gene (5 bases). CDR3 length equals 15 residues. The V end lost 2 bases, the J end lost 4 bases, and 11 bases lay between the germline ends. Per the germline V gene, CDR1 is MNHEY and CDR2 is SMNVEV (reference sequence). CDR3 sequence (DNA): TGTGCCAGCAGTTTACAGGGATGGGCCACCGGGGAGCTGTTTTTT. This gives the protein CASSLQGWATGELFF.

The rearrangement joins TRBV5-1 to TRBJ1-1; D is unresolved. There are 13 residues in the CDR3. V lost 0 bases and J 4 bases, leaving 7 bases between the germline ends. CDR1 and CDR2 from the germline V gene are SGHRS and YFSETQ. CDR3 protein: CASSLGGSTEAFF. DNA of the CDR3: TGCGCCAGCAGCTTGGGAGGGAGCACTGAAGCTTTCTTT.

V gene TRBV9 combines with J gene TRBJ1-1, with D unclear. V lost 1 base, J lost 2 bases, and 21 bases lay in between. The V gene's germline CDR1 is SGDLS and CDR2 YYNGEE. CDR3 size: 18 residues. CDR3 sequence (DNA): TGTGCCAGCAGCGTACTCCCTGGGGAGAACCGGGTTAACACTGAAGCTTTCTTT. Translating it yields CASSVLPGENRVNTEAFF.

DNA of the CDR3: TGTGCCAGCAGCGGGGACAGTGGAGGCACTGAAGCTTTCTTT. It codes for CASSGDSGGTEAFF. The V call is TRBV2, the J call TRBJ1-1, with 7 nucleotides matching TRBD1. The CDR3 is 14 residues long. With V trimmed by 6 bases and J by 4 bases, 8 bases remained unmatched. Germline loops: CDR1 SNHLY, CDR2 FYNNEI.